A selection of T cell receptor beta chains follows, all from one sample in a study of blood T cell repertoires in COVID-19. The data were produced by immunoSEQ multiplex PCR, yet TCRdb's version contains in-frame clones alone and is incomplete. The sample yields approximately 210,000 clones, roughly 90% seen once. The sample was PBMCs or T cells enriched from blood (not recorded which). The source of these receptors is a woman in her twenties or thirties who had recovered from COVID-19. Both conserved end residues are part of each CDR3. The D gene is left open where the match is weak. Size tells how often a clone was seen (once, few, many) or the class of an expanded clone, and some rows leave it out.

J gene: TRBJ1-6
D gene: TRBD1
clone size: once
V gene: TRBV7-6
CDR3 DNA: TGTGCCAGCAGCCCCCCAGGGGGGCCCCTCCACTTT
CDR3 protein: CASSPPGGPLHF

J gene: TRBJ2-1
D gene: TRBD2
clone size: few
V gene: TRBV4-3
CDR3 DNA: TGCGCCAGCAGCCAGGGGGTTGAGTGGGGAGGGTACAATGAGCAGTTCTTC
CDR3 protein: CASSQGVEWGGYNEQFF

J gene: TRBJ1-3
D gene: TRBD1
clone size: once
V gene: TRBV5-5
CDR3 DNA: TGTGCCAGCAGCATGGGACAGGGAAGCACTGGAAACACCATATATTTT
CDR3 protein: CASSMGQGSTGNTIYF

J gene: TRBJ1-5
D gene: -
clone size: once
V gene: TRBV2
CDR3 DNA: TGTGCCAGCAGTACCCGCAGGGGCAGCAATCAGCCCCAGCATTTT
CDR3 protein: CASSTRRGSNQPQHF

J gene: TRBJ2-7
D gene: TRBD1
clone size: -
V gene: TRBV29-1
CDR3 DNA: TGCAGCGTTCGAAGGACAGGGGATGCCTACGAGCAGTACTTC
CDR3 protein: CSVRRTGDAYEQYF

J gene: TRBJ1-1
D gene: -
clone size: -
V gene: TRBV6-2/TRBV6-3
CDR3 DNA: TGTGCCAGCAGTTACGGGCGGGGCACTGAAGCTTTCTTT
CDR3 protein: CASSYGRGTEAFF

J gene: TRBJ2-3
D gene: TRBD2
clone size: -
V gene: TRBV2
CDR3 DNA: TGTGCCAGCAGTGAACTAGCGGGGGGCACAGATACGCAGTATTTT
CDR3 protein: CASSELAGGTDTQYF

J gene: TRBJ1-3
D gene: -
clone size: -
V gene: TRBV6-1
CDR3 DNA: TGTGCCAGCAGTGCCTCAGGGTTTCGGACGCCTGGAAACACCATATATTTT
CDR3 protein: CASSASGFRTPGNTIYF

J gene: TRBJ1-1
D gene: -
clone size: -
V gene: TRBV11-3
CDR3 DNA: TGTGCCAGCAGCTTAGAAACCACCCTACTCACTGAAGCTTTCTTT
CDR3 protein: CASSLETTLLTEAFF

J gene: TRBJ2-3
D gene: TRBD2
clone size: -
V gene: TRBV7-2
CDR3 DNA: TGTGCCAGCAGCTTGCGCGGGAGGGGGAATGGGACAGATACGCAGTATTTT
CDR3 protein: CASSLRGRGNGTDTQYF

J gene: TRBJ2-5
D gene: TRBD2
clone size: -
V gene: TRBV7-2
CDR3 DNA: TGTGCCAGCAGCTTGGCCGGACTAGCGGGGGGCCTATTCCAAGAGACCCAGTACTTC
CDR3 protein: CASSLAGLAGGLFQETQYF

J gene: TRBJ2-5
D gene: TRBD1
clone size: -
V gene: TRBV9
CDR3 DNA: TGTGCCAGCAGCGTGGGGGACAGGGGGTTGGAAGAGACCCAGTACTTC
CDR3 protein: CASSVGDRGLEETQYF

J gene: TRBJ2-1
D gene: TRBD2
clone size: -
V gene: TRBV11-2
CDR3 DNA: TGTGCCAGCAGCTTCCTACTAGCGGGAGCTACCTACAATGAGCAGTTCTTC
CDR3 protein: CASSFLLAGATYNEQFF

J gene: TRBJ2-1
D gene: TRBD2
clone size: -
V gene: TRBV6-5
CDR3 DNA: TGTGCCAGCAGCGACGGGACTAGCGGGGTGAATGAGCAGTTCTTC
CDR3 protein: CASSDGTSGVNEQFF

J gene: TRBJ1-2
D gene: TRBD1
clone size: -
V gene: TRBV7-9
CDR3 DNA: TGTGCCAGCAGCTCCCAGGGGGCCCCCTATGGCTACACCTTC
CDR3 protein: CASSSQGAPYGYTF

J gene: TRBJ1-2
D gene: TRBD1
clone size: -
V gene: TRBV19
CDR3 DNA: TGTGCCAGTAGCGCCCCAGACAGGGGGATCTATGGCTACACCTTC
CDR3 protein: CASSAPDRGIYGYTF

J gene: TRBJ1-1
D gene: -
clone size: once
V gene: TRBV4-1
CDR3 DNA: TGCGCCAGCAGCCAAGATGGAGGGAGACGGAGTGAAGCTTTCTTT
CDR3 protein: CASSQDGGRRSEAFF

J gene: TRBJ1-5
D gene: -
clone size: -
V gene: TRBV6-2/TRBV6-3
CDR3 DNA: TGTGCCAGCAGTTACGCGACAGTCGGCCAGCCCCAGCATTTT
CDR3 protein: CASSYATVGQPQHF

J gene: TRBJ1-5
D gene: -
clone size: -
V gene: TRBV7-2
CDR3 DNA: TGTGCCAGCAGCTTAGCGTCCTATCAGCCCCAGCATTTT
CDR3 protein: CASSLASYQPQHF

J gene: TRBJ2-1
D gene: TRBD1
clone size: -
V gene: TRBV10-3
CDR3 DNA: TGTGCCATCAGTGTCGGGTGGACAGGGAACAATGAGCAGTTCTTC
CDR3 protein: CAISVGWTGNNEQFF

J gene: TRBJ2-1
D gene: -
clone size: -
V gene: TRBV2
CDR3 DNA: TGTGCCAGCACGGAGGTGGCGGGGAGCTCCTACAATGAGCAGTTCTTC
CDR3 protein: CASTEVAGSSYNEQFF

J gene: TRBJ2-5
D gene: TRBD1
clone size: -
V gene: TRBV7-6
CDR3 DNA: TGTGCCAGCAGCTTTTCACAGGGGGGTGAGACCCAGTACTTC
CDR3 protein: CASSFSQGGETQYF

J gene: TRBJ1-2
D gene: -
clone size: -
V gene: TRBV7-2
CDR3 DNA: TGTGCCAGCAGCCCAGAGGGGGAAATTGGCTACACCTTC
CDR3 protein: CASSPEGEIGYTF

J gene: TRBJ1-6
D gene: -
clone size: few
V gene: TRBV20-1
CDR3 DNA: TGCAGTGCTAGTACCGGGACAAATTCACCCCTCCACTTT
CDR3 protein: CSASTGTNSPLHF

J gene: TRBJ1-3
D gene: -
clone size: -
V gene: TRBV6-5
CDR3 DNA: TGTGCCAGCAGTTACTCGGGCAGAAGCTCTGGAAACACCATATATTTT
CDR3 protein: CASSYSGRSSGNTIYF

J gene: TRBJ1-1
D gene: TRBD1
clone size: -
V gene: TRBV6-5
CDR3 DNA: TGTGCCAGCAGAGCCCAGGGGGCTGGTACTGAAGCTTTCTTT
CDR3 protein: CASRAQGAGTEAFF

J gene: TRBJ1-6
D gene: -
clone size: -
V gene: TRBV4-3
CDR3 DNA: TGCGCCAGCAGCCAAGATCCCTCGCGGGGTTCCTATAATTCACCCCTCCACTTT
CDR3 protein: CASSQDPSRGSYNSPLHF

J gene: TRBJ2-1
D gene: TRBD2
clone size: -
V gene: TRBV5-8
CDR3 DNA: TGTGCCAGCAGCTTGGCCTTATTAGCGGGGGCCTACAATGAGCAGTTCTTC
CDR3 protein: CASSLALLAGAYNEQFF

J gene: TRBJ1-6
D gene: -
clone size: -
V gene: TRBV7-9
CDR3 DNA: TGTGCCAGCAGCCGCAACAACCCACAGACCCCAAATTCACCCCTCCACTTT
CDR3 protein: CASSRNNPQTPNSPLHF

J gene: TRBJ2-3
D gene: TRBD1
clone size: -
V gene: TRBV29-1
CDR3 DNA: TGCAGCGTTGAAGGGACAGGGTACCGAGATACGCAGTATTTT
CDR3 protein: CSVEGTGYRDTQYF

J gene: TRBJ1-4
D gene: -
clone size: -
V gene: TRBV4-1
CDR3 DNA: TGCGCCAGCAGCCCCTGGACAGCTTCTAATGAAAAACTGTTTTTT
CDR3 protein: CASSPWTASNEKLFF

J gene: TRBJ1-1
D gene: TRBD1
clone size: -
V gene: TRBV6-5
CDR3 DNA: TGTGCCGGGTCGGGACAGCAGAACACTGAAGCTTTCTTT
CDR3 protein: CAGSGQQNTEAFF

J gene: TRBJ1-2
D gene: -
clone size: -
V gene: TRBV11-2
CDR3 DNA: TGTGCCAGCAGCTTGGGGGGTGGCTACACCTTC
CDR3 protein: CASSLGGGYTF

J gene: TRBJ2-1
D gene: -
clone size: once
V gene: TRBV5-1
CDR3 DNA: TGCGCCAGCAGCTTGGAAGCTAGGGGCAATGAGCAGTTCTTC
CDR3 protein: CASSLEARGNEQFF

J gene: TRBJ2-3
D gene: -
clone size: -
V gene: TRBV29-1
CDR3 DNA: TGCAGCGTTGCCGGAGATACAGATACGCAGTATTTT
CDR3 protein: CSVAGDTDTQYF

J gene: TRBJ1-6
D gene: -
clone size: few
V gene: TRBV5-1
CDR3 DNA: TGCGCCAGCAGCTTGGAGGCAGGGCATTCACCCCTCCACTTT
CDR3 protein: CASSLEAGHSPLHF

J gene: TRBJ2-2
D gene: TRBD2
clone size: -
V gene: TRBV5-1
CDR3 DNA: TGCGCCAGCAGCTTCGGACTAGTAGGTCGGACCGGGGAGCTGTTTTTT
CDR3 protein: CASSFGLVGRTGELFF

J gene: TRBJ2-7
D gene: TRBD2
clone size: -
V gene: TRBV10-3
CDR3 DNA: TGTGCCATCAGTGAGAGGACGGGAGGGCCGTACGAGCAGTACTTC
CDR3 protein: CAISERTGGPYEQYF

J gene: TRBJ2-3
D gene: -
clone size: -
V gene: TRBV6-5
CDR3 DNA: TGTGCCAGCAGTTCCCGAACAGGGCCAGATACGCAGTATTTT
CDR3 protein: CASSSRTGPDTQYF

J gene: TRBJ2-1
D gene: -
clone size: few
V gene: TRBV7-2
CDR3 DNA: TGTGCCAGCAGCTTGTTTCGTCTTGAGCAGTTCTTC
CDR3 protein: CASSLFRLEQFF

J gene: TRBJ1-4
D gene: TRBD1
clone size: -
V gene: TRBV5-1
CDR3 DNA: TGCGCCAGCAGCTTGGGGCCGACAGGGACTGATGAAAAACTGTTTTTT
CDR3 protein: CASSLGPTGTDEKLFF

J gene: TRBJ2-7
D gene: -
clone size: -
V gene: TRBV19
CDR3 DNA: TGTGCCAGTAGTGCGGACAGCTACGAGCAGTACTTC
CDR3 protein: CASSADSYEQYF

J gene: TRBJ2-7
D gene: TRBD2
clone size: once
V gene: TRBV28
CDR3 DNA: TGTGCCAGCAGTGAGCTGGGGGGGTCCTCCTACGAGCAGTACTTC
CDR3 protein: CASSELGGSSYEQYF

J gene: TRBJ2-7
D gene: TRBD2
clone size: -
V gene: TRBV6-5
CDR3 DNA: TGTGCCAGCAGTTACACCGTAGCGGGAGGTACCCACGAGCAGTACTTC
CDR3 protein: CASSYTVAGGTHEQYF